This T cell receptor (beta chain) is from a study of post-analysis software for immune sequencing data. Study-level information: Several disease courses (relapsing-remitting, secondary progressive and progressive-relapsing) of multiple sclerosis were included.

This clonotype was picked up a small number of times. Its specificity is unknown. A much larger clonotype is one base distant, so this may be a read error. Carried by the TCR beta cDNA libraries were unique molecular identifiers. The source material, about 0.95 to 10 million T cells, gave rise to about 460,000 cDNA molecules. TCRdb re-analysed the PCR reads in MiXCR, keeping a single row per CDR3 protein. The profile shows some 700,000 distinct CDR3 sequences, approximately 59% of them singletons. General study results and limits: Multiple sclerosis patients had significantly lower normalized Chao1 diversity than controls. Patients had higher frequencies than controls of roughly 5 TRBV segments, including TRBV5-6, TRBV5-1 and TRBV20-1.

This CDR3 spans 13 amino acids. V lost 3 bases, J lost 1 base, and 6 bases lay in between. Per germline, CDR1 SGHAT and CDR2 FQNNGV. The rearrangement links TRBV11-2 to TRBJ2-5; the D is unclear. This sequence originates from a girl aged 2 to 9 with multiple sclerosis. Specimen: blood. The CDR3 bases are TGTGCCAGCAGCTTCGGACCCCAAGAGACCCAGTACTTC. Its protein is CASSFGPQETQYF.